Below are 25 T cell receptor beta chains sequenced from a single sample in a study of cytomegalovirus exposure and HLA in healthy donors. The PCR employed 60 Vbeta primers together with 13 Jbeta primers. The assay was immunoSEQ multiplex PCR, and TCRdb's table has in-frame clones only and misses some. The table includes some 110,000 clones, about 80% detected once. The specimen sequenced was PBMCs. The source of these receptors is a man aged 50 to 59 in good health and CMV-seropositive.

This chain links TRBV6-5 with TRBJ1-6; D unclear. V was pared by 6 bases and J by 7 bases, with 10 bases between. The CDR3 spans 13 residues. CDR1 MNHEY and CDR2 SVGAGI come from the germline V gene. The CDR3 protein is CASSRIRNSPLHF. The CDR3 DNA reads TGTGCCAGCAGCAGGATTAGGAATTCACCCCTCCACTTT.

This clone was seen just once. This sequence joins TRBV18 and TRBJ2-5, with TRBD1 identical over 8 bases. Germline CDR1 KGHSH, CDR2 LQKENI. V shed 0 bases and J 5 bases; nucleotides not matched to a gene: 5. The CDR3 has 15 amino acids. The DNA of the CDR3 is TGTGCCAGCTCACCACCGACAGGGGCGAGGGAGACCCAGTACTTC. It specifies CASSPPTGARETQYF.

This clone turned up a few times. The chain recombines TRBV6-5 with TRBJ2-6; D is ambiguous. Germline V gives CDR1 MNHEY, CDR2 SVGAGI. CDR3 size: 16 residues. Trimming took 0 bases from V and 1 from J, leaving 7 bases between them. The CDR3 spells CASSYSPVSGANVLTF. The CDR3 DNA follows: TGTGCCAGCAGTTACTCACCGGTGTCTGGGGCCAACGTCCTGACTTTC.

This clone was counted between two and nine times. This CDR3 reads CASSALTASSYNEQFF. As DNA, the CDR3 is TGTGCCAGCAGTGCCCTAACTGCTAGCTCCTACAATGAGCAGTTCTTC. V usage is TRBV6-1 and J usage is TRBJ2-1, with D unclear. Germline V gene lookup returns CDR1 MNHNS and CDR2 SASEGT. The CDR3 runs 16 residues. V lost 4 bases and J 0 bases, leaving 13 bases between the germline ends.

V and J are TRBV5-1 and TRBJ2-7; 8 bases map to TRBD2. CDR3 size: 15 residues. The V gene's germline CDR1 is SGHRS and CDR2 YFSETQ. After removal of 3 bases from V and 1 base from J, the junction contained 6 bases not matched to a gene. The CDR3 DNA follows: TGCGCCAGCAGCTGGATGGGGACTAGTTCCTACGAGCAGTACTTC. Translation: CASSWMGTSSYEQYF.

The chain joins TRBV7-8 to TRBJ1-2, with D maybe TRBD1 (5 bases). Germline assignment: CDR1 SGHVS and CDR2 FQNEAQ. The V end lost 3 bases, the J end lost 2 bases, and 22 bases lay between the germline ends. The CDR3 totals 18 residues. CDR3 DNA: TGTGCCAGCAGCTTTGGGGGGACCGGGACGGCGAGAAACTATGGCTACACCTTC. It specifies CASSFGGTGTARNYGYTF.

The genes are TRBV19 and TRBJ2-7; no firm D call. This CDR3 is built from 11 residues. Germline V gene lookup returns CDR1 LNHDA and CDR2 SQIVND (reference sequence). V was trimmed by 0 bases and J by 5 bases, leaving 2 bases between them. The CDR3 DNA reads TGTGCCAGTAGTATAGACAACGAGCAGTACTTC. It specifies CASSIDNEQYF.

The chain recombines TRBV29-1 with TRBJ2-3; 9 positions agree with TRBD1. This CDR3 contains 19 residues. V lost 3 bases, J lost 2 bases, and 18 bases stayed unmatched. From germline, CDR1 is SQVTM and CDR2 ANQGSEA. CDR3 loop: CSVERFGQGTAGPTDTQYF. Here the CDR3 DNA reads TGCAGCGTTGAGAGGTTCGGACAGGGGACCGCTGGCCCCACAGATACGCAGTATTTT.

This clone was seen once. The chain joins TRBV7-9 to TRBJ2-1, with D perhaps matching TRBD2 (6 bases). The germline gives CDR1 SEHNR, CDR2 FQNEAQ (reference sequence). Trimming stripped 0 bases from V and 3 bases from J, with 12 bases between. This CDR3 spans 16 amino acids. DNA of the CDR3: TGTGCCAGCAGCTTAGCTACGGGAGTGGGCTACAATGAGCAGTTCTTC. Residues: CASSLATGVGYNEQFF.

The chain uses TRBV7-6 and TRBJ1-1; D is perhaps TRBD1 (5 bases). The CDR3 loop spans 13 amino acids. Trimming left V 2 bases short and J 2 bases short, with 6 bases between. The germline V gene has CDR1 SGHVS and CDR2 FNYEAQ. This CDR3 is CASSLQGNTEAFF. In nucleotides, the CDR3 is TGTGCCAGCAGCTTACAGGGCAACACTGAAGCTTTCTTT.

The V and J genes are TRBV6-1 and TRBJ1-2, with a weak D call TRBD1 (5 bases). The CDR3 has 12 amino acids. Looked up from germline, CDR1 is MNHNS and CDR2 is SASEGT. V was clipped by 8 bases and J by 2 bases, with 9 bases between them. The CDR3 reads CASQQANYGYTF. CDR3 DNA sequence: TGTGCCAGCCAACAGGCGAACTATGGCTACACCTTC.

The chain employs TRBV4-2 and TRBJ2-3; 10 bases agree with TRBD1. V shed 6 bases and J 0 bases; nucleotides not matched to a gene: 3. This CDR3 has 15 amino acids. Germline assignment: CDR1 LGHNA and CDR2 YNFKEQ. CDR3 DNA sequence: TGTGCCAGCAGTGCGGGACAGGGGAGCACAGATACGCAGTATTTT. Amino acid sequence: CASSAGQGSTDTQYF.

This clone was seen only a few times. The rearrangement uses TRBV19 and TRBJ1-1; D is ambiguous. The CDR3 extends over 15 amino acids. V was clipped by 3 bases and J by 1 base, with 12 bases between them. The germline V gene encodes CDR1 LNHDA and CDR2 SQIVND (reference sequence). CDR3 sequence (DNA): TGTGCCAGTAGTATGAGGGATAGGGCGAACACTGAAGCTTTCTTT. This sequence encodes CASSMRDRANTEAFF.

The V and J genes are TRBV6-1 and TRBJ1-6, with 9 nucleotides matching TRBD1. V trimming: 2 bases; J trimming: 6 bases; junction bases outside the gene matches: 5. The CDR3 spans 16 residues. Germline V CDR1 and CDR2: MNHNS, SASEGT. Written as DNA, the CDR3 is TGTGCCAGCAGTGAACTCAGGGACAGGGCTAATTCACCCCTCCACTTT. Protein sequence: CASSELRDRANSPLHF.

Concerning this clone itself: One end of the junction does not line up with germline, which may come from a read error. The chain links TRBV19 to TRBJ1-6; 7 nucleotides agree with TRBD1. This CDR3 spans 12 amino acids. From germline, CDR1 is LNHDA and CDR2 SQIVND (reference sequence). This CDR3 is CASSTPTGLHYF. The CDR3 DNA is TGTGCCAGTAGTACCCCGACAGGGTTACATTACTTT.

V is TRBV11-2 and J is TRBJ1-1; tentatively, D is TRBD1 (5 bases). The CDR3 runs 14 residues. Per the germline V gene, CDR1 is SGHAT and CDR2 is FQNNGV. V lost 1 base and J lost 0, with 6 bases in between. Written as DNA, the CDR3 is TGTGCCAGCAGCTTAGGCAGGGTGAACACTGAAGCTTTCTTT. Residues: CASSLGRVNTEAFF. Variable domain in full (rest from reference TRBV11-2 and TRBJ1-1): EAGVAQSPRYKIIEKRQSVAFWCNPISGHATLYWYQQILGQGPKLLIQFQNNGVVDDSQLPKDRFSAERLKGVDSTLKIQPAKLEDSAVYLCASSLGRVNTEAFFGQGTRLTVV.

This sequence joins TRBV19 and TRBJ1-4; 7 nucleotides line up with TRBD1. The CDR3 runs 16 residues. CDR1 and CDR2 (germline): LNHDA, SQIVND (reference sequence). Trimming removed 4 bases from V and 5 bases from J; junction bases left unmatched: 10. CDR3 coding DNA: TGTGCCAGTAGTAGCCCAGGACAGGCCCTAAATGAAAAACTGTTTTTT. Its protein is CASSSPGQALNEKLFF.

The chain has TRBV18 and TRBJ1-6; D is ambiguous. CDR3 size: 13 residues. Trimming pared 3 bases from V and 9 bases from J, leaving 9 bases between. The germline CDR1 and CDR2 sequences are KGHSH and LQKENI. The CDR3: CASSPEEGSPLHF. The CDR3, as DNA: TGTGCCAGCTCACCGGAGGAGGGTTCACCCCTCCACTTT.

V gene TRBV5-1 combines with J gene TRBJ1-1, with D hard to call. Germline loops: CDR1 SGHRS, CDR2 YFSETQ. V was pared by 4 bases and J by 3 bases, with 13 bases between. CDR3 length: 14 amino acids. The CDR3 sequence is CASSVGRTDTEAFF. CDR3 DNA sequence: TGCGCCAGCAGCGTGGGGAGGACTGACACTGAAGCTTTCTTT.

The chain carries TRBV18 and TRBJ2-7, with 7 bases lining up with TRBD2. CDR1 is KGHSH and CDR2 is LQKENI in the germline V gene. The CDR3 is made up of 14 amino acids. V gave up 0 bases and J gave up 2 bases; unmatched junction bases: 1. CDR3 amino acids: CASSPPSGPYEQYF. The CDR3 nucleotides read TGTGCCAGCTCACCACCTAGCGGGCCCTACGAGCAGTACTTC.

The chain joins TRBV6-6 to TRBJ2-4; D is undetermined. Germline V CDR1 and CDR2: MNHNY, SVGAGI (reference sequence). Between the trimmed V and J ends, which lost 7 bases and 1 base, there was a span of 8 bases. The CDR3 consists of 13 residues. The CDR3 DNA follows: TGTGCCAGCAAACACCTCGCCAAAAACATTCAGTACTTC. Translating it yields CASKHLAKNIQYF.

The chain combines TRBV7-9 with TRBJ1-2; 9 bases align to TRBD1. J lost 8 bases, V lost 4 bases, and 11 bases had no gene match. CDR1 and CDR2 from the germline V gene are SEHNR and FQNEAQ (reference sequence). The CDR3 is made up of 15 amino acids. CDR3 residues: CASSSSAGTGLGYTF. The CDR3 DNA reads TGTGCCAGCAGCTCATCCGCCGGGACAGGGCTCGGCTACACCTTC.

J is TRBJ1-1 and V is TRBV10-3, with D possibly being TRBD1 (5 bases). With 8 bases removed from V and 8 bases from J, the gap between germline ends came to 15 bases. The germline CDR1 and CDR2 sequences are ENHRY and SYGVKD. This CDR3 is built from 12 residues. The CDR3 DNA reads as TGTGCCATCGCCAAGGAGGGGCTCGAAGCTTTCTTT. Protein sequence: CAIAKEGLEAFF.

The V and J genes are TRBV5-6 and TRBJ2-1; TRBD1 agrees at 8 bases. V shed 4 bases, J shed 2 bases, and the junction held 5 bases outside the gene matches. Germline V gives CDR1 SGHDT, CDR2 YYEEEE. The CDR3 is 15 amino acids. The CDR3, as DNA: TGTGCCAGCAGCCTTACAGGGGGAGCCTACAATGAGCAGTTCTTC. This codes for CASSLTGGAYNEQFF.

The rearrangement links TRBV7-2 to TRBJ1-1, with unresolved D. Germline CDR1 SGHTA, CDR2 FQGNSA. The CDR3 extends over 14 amino acids. V was cut by 6 bases and J by 1 base, with 12 bases left in between. CDR3 DNA: TGTGCCAGCAGGGAGGGAATGAGGAACACTGAAGCTTTCTTT. The encoded protein is CASREGMRNTEAFF.